This entry features one T cell receptor (beta chain) sequence. Its antigen is unidentified. The ends lost 6 bases at V and 3 bases at J; junction bases unmatched: 7. CDR3 length: 15 amino acids. Germline V gives CDR1 WSHSY, CDR2 SAAADI. Construction of TCR beta libraries was performed using quantitative 5'-RACE with molecular barcodes. TCRdb passed the 5' RACE reads through MiXCR, listing each CDR3 protein once. The data contain roughly 700,000 distinct CDR3 sequences, 19% of them seen just once; the ten biggest clones take up under 20%. The data are from a study of CD8 T cells in ankylosing spondylitis. Findings of the study overall: There was a TCR beta motif, made of several highly homologous variants, that appeared characteristic of ankylosing spondylitis blood.

The chain joins TRBV10-2 to TRBJ2-7; 11 bases agree with TRBD2. Sequencing was performed on blood, either unsorted or a sorted T cell fraction (not recorded which). The sequence derives from a male donor with ankylosing spondylitis. The CDR3 DNA reads TGCGCCAGCAGCTATACTAGCGGGGGCCTCTACGAGCAGTACTTC. Residues: CASSYTSGGLYEQYF.